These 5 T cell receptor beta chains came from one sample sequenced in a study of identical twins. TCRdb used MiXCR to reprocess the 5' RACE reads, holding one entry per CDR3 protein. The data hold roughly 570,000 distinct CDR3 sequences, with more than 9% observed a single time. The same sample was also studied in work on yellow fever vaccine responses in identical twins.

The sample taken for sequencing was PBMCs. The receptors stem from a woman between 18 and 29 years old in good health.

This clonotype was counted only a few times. This chain's CDR3 is CASSYSWRGVSYEQYF. CDR3 bases: TGTGCCAGCAGTTACTCGTGGCGGGGTGTTTCCTACGAGCAGTACTTC. J is TRBJ2-7 and V is TRBV6-2 or TRBV6-3, with D tentatively TRBD2 (6 bases). The germline V and J ends were trimmed by 0 bases and 1 base, with 13 bases remaining between them. Germline lookup yields CDR1 MNHEY and CDR2 SVGEGT. This CDR3 comprises 16 residues.

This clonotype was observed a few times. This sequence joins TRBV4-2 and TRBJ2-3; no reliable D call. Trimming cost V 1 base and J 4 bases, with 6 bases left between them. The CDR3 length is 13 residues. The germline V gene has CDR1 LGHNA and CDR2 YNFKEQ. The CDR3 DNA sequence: TGTGCCAGCAGCCAAGTGGGGTCAGATACGCAGTATTTT. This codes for CASSQVGSDTQYF.

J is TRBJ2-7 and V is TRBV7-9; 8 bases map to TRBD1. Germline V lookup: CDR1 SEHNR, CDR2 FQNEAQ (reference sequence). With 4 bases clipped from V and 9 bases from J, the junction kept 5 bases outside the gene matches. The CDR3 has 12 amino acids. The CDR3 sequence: CASSSDRGAQYF. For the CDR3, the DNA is TGTGCCAGCAGCTCTGACAGGGGCGCGCAGTACTTC.

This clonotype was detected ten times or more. The DNA of the CDR3 is TGTGCCACCAGCAGAGAGGCGGGAGGGCCTGGCGGGGAGCTGTTTTTT. Translating it yields CATSREAGGPGGELFF. The genes are TRBV15 and TRBJ2-2; 9 bases match TRBD2. The ends lost 0 bases at V and 7 bases at J; junction bases unmatched: 6. CDR3 length: 16 residues. Germline V gene data show CDR1 as LNHNV and CDR2 as YYDKDF (reference sequence).

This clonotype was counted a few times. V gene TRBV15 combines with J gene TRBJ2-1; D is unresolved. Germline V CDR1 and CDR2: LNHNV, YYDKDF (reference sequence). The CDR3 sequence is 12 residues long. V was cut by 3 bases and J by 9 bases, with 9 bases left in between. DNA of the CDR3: TGTGCCACCAGCAGCCAGTGGAGTGAGCAGTTCTTC. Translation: CATSSQWSEQFF. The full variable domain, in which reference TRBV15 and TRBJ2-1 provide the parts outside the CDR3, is DAMVIQNPRYQVTQFGKPVTLSCSQTLNHNVMYWYQQKSSQAPKLLFHYYDKDFNNEADTPDNFQSRRPNTSFCFLDIRSPGLGDTAMYLCATSSQWSEQFFGPGTRLTVL.